The present entry profiles one TCR beta chain with its context. This clone was counted a few times. Its antigen specificity is not known. No much larger clone exists at a distance of one base, and base qualities are not known. These data originate in a study of beta chain features in type 1 diabetes listed by TCRdb under 2018. Some background on the complete study: Mean age, gender distribution, total cell number and subset yield did not differ between patients and healthy donors. A total of some 110 million sorted cells were examined across all samples, and a strong correlation was observed between cell number per subset and RNA yield. The study compared TCRB repertoires of sorted circulating CD4+ T cell subsets between recently diagnosed type 1 diabetes patients and matched healthy donors. Regulatory and stem cell-like memory subsets were isolated from only 8 patients and 8 healthy donors, whereas naive and central memory subsets came from all 30 or so donors. The paper as a whole reports these results and caveats: Sequencing cDNA rather than genomic DNA could over-represent highly expressing activated cells, although activation and CD3 levels did not differ between groups. Because the HLA sub-analyses included only small numbers of individuals, any influence of HLA type on TCRB rearrangement was left unresolved. Fewer insertions and more nucleotide deletions at VDJ recombination sites were observed in patients with type 1 diabetes, implying thymic rearrangement abnormalities. A moderate but significant shortening of TCRB CDR3 length was observed in type 1 diabetes patients in all four CD4+ subsets. The naive, central memory and regulatory TCRB repertoires appeared to resemble one another more closely among patients than among healthy donors. Shorter templates might have been favored by PCR, but patient and control samples were amplified and corrected together, so both groups would have been affected equally by any skew.

All of the isolated RNA was reverse transcribed with the High Capacity cDNA Reverse Transcription Kit, so expressed TCRB transcripts were sequenced. Naive, central memory and regulatory T cell samples underwent deep immunoSEQ sequencing, averaging roughly 3.3 million total reads per sample. Sorted cells were lysed in RLT buffer and RNA was extracted with DNase-treated RNeasy Micro or Mini kits, depending on cell number. Each cell subset was processed on its own to prevent cross-contamination, while patient and healthy donor samples were processed together. The immunoSEQ multiplex PCR was used to amplify TCRB sequences from cDNA, yielding 87-bp fragments that span the CDR3 region. The amplicons were sequenced using the Illumina HiSeq platform. Concerning the study's data processing: PCR bias was computationally corrected using synthetic template baselines, reads within Hamming distance 2 were collapsed, and singletons that could not be merged were discarded. By aligning reads against IMGT, V, D and J genes, CDR3 length, and insertions or deletions at six rearrangement sites were assigned. Within each subset, clonotype counts were normalized to the number of sorted cells before true diversity and Gini coefficients were calculated with the tcR R package. The overlap coefficient, calculated on TCRB nucleotide sequences, was used to measure repertoire sharing. Drawn from immuneACCESS, this table holds only the in-frame rearrangements with V and J called that TCRdb kept. Clones are partly lost; checked studies trace under half to an unresolved V gene and leave the rest unexplained. The V and J calls and the clone size are those of that table, but D and trimming were determined from the DNA. Here the sample has some 150,000 clones; 9.2% occur a single time. 0.68% of the sample goes to the ten largest clones.

From each donor, a single peripheral blood sample of roughly 0.11 L on average was drawn into heparinised tubes. A BD FACSAria II and a panel including CD45RO, CCR7, CD25, CD127, CD95 and CD27 were used to sort naive, central memory, regulatory and stem cell-like memory CD4+ T cells. Purity was above 95% for every sorted population. Right away, PBMCs were isolated by Lymphoprep density gradient centrifugation and were stained directly, with no culture step. Samples were stained and sorted in pairs, with one healthy donor and one patient per experiment, so that batch effects were minimized. This TCR was recovered from a man younger than 30 in good health. Sequenced input: central memory CD4+ T cells from blood.

CDR3 loop: CASSQGQGGVSIQYF. The DNA sequence follows: TGTGCCAGCAGTCAAGGACAGGGTGGTGTTAGCATTCAGTACTTC. Recombination linked TRBV7-6 to TRBJ2-4, and 8 junction bases match TRBD1. From the cysteine through the phenylalanine, the CDR3 covers 15 amino acids. Just CDR3 DNA is preserved here, 45 bases in frame from base 1. The germline V gene sets CDR1 to SGHVS and CDR2 to FNYEAQ. V trim: 6 bases; J trim: 9 bases; unmatched bases: 13.